This TCR beta chain came from a study of post-analysis software for immune sequencing data. Prepared libraries of TCR beta cDNA carried unique molecular identifiers. T cells, roughly 0.95 to 10 million of them, yielded approximately 500,000 cDNA molecules. One entry per CDR3 protein, called by TCRdb with MiXCR from the PCR reads. Among over 300,000 distinct CDR3 sequences listed, roughly 38% were seen once. General study points: Batch-matched samples strongly co-clustered by F measure. Four or five TRBV segments were more frequent in patients than controls; TRBV5-6, TRBV5-1 and TRBV20-1 belonged to this group. Among multiple sclerosis patients, normalized Chao1 diversity was significantly below that of controls.

The CDR3 is made up of 16 amino acids. J was trimmed by 4 bases and V by 3 bases; bases with no gene match: 10. The germline V gene encodes CDR1 SGDLS and CDR2 YYNGEE. Worth noting for this clonotype: Antigen specificity is unknown.

This clonotype was sampled from a girl aged 5-17 years with multiple sclerosis. The chain joins TRBV9 to TRBJ2-1; TRBD2 matches at 7 bases. The sequenced sample was blood. The CDR3 nucleotides read TGTGCCAGCAGCGACAAAGGGAGGGGACTATACAATGAGCAGTTCTTC. Translated, it gives CASSDKGRGLYNEQFF.